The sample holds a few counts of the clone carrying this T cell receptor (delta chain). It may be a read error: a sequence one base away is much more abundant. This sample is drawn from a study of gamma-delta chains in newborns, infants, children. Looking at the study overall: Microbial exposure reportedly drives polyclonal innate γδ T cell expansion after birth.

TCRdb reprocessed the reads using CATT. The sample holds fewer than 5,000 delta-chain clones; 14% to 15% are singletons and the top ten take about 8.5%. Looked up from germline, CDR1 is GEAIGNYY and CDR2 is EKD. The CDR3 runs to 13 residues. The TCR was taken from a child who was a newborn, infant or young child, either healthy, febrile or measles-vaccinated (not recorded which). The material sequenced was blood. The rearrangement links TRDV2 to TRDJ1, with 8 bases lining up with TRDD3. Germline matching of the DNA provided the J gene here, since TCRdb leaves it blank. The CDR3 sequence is CAGDPLGVDKLIF. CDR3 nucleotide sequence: TGTGCCGGTGACCCACTGGGGGTGGATAAACTCATCTTT.